This paragraph covers one T cell receptor beta chain sequence. The data originate from a study of T cell responses to AZD1222 COVID-19 vaccine. TCRdb keeps only in-frame clones here, not all; method: immunoSEQ multiplex PCR. The sample comprises 90,000 to 100,000 clones, 70% to 85% of which are singletons, and 11% to 15% rests with the top ten. Pooled together were second doses at about 4 or about 12 weeks. The CDR3 spans 13 residues. Germline V gene data show CDR1 as SNHLY and CDR2 as FYNNEI. V lost 2 bases and J 5 bases, leaving 9 bases between the germline ends. The chain carries TRBV2 and TRBJ1-1; a possible D gene is TRBD1 (5 bases). The receptor comes from an adult who received the AZD1222 COVID-19 vaccine. This material consisted of peripheral blood, taken 28 days after the second AZD1222 dose. In DNA form, the CDR3 reads TGTGCCAGCAGTGAATGGGGCAGGACTGAAGCTTTCTTT. Protein: CASSEWGRTEAFF.